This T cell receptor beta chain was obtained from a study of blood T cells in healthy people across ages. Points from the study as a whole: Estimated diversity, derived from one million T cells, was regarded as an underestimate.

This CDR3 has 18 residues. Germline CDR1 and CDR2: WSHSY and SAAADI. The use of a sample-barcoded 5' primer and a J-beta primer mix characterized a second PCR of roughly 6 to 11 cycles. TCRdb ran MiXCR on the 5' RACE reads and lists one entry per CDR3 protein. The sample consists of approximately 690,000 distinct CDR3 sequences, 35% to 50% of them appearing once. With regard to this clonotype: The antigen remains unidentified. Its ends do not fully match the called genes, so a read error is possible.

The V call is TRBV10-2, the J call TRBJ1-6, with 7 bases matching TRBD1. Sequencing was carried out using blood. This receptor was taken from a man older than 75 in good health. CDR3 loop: CTSSYRPQGSSYNSPLHF. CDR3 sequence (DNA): TGCACCAGCAGTTATAGGCCACAGGGGAGCTCCTATAATTCACCCCTCCACTTT.